These 8 T cell receptor beta chains came from one sample sequenced in a study of spatial heterogeneity in lung cancer (dated by TCRdb to about 2019). In the paper's terms, the time point label means: sample taken at primary tumor resection. TCR sequencing used whole RNA extracted from tumor and nontumor lung tissue, or from cryopreserved PBMC samples, without cell sorting. Libraries were built with 5' RACE. The instrument was a NextSeq 500. The raw public data were reprocessed by TCRdb itself: fastp quality trimming at Q25, MiXCR clonotype calling, in-frame beta chains only. Rows are combined by CDR3 protein, so each entry shows the most common genes and DNA. The sample has 6,500 or so distinct CDR3 sequences on record, approximately 7% of them singletons. Around four fifths of the sample rests with the top ten. The sequences come from PBMCs, collected at surgery. These receptors all come from a male donor with early-stage non-small cell lung cancer.

This clonotype has a count of ten or more. For a library built for alpha chains, this beta chain is a stray read; little rests on its size. The genes are TRBV28 and TRBJ1-5, with D tentatively TRBD1 (6 bases). Between the trimmed V and J ends, which lost 8 bases and 5 bases, there was a span of 22 bases. The V gene's germline CDR1 is MDHEN and CDR2 SYDVKM. CDR3 length: 16 amino acids. Here the CDR3 reads CASVPGGPTGYQPQHF. The CDR3, as DNA: TGTGCCAGCGTCCCTGGGGGACCGACAGGTTATCAGCCCCAGCATTTT.

This clonotype was counted many times. This beta chain is a stray read from a library made for alpha chains; its abundance is not meaningful. The gene calls are TRBV20-1 and TRBJ2-7; possibly TRBD1 for D (6 bases). V was clipped by 2 bases and J by 0 bases, with 8 bases between them. Germline assignment: CDR1 DFQATT and CDR2 SNEGSKA (reference sequence). The CDR3 totals 13 residues. The CDR3 loop reads CSARRDISYEQYV. The CDR3 nucleotides are TGCAGTGCTAGAAGGGACATCTCCTACGAGCAGTACGTC.

Ten or more counts support this clonotype. Since the library was made to target alpha chains, this beta chain is a stray read and its abundance is not meaningful. The V gene is TRBV24-1, the J gene TRBJ1-4; 7 bases fit TRBD1. This CDR3 region has 15 residues. Looked up from germline, CDR1 is KGHDR and CDR2 is SFDVKD. With 3 bases clipped from V and 7 bases from J, the junction kept 7 bases outside the gene matches. For the CDR3, the DNA is TGTGCCACCAGTGATCCTCAGGGGGGAGTTGAAAAACTGTTTTTT. Protein: CATSDPQGGVEKLFF.

Judged by abundance, this clonotype is medium-sized (0.01 to 0.1%). This beta chain is a stray sequence in a library constructed for alpha chains; its clone size is not meaningful. The chain employs TRBV7-2 and TRBJ2-7; D is unclear. Trimming left V 1 base short and J 5 bases short, with 9 bases between. This CDR3 contains 13 residues. Per germline, CDR1 SGHTA and CDR2 FQGNSA. This chain's CDR3 is CASSLEVRDEQYF. In DNA form, the CDR3 reads TGTGCCAGCAGCTTAGAGGTTAGAGACGAGCAGTACTTC.

This clonotype was seen ten or more times. Since the library was made to target alpha chains, this beta chain is a stray read and its abundance is not meaningful. The chain joins TRBV7-2 to TRBJ1-4, with D possibly matching TRBD1 (5 bases). Germline V gene lookup returns CDR1 SGHTA and CDR2 FQGNSA. V was cut by 5 bases and J by 8 bases, with 15 bases left in between. The CDR3 spans 14 residues. This CDR3 reads CASSPGTIGEKLFF. The CDR3 bases are TGTGCCAGCAGCCCTGGGACTATTGGCGAAAAACTGTTTTTT.

This clonotype was observed at least ten times. This beta chain is a stray read from a library made for alpha chains; its abundance is not meaningful. The V call is TRBV20-1, the J call TRBJ1-1; unclear D gene. The germline V gene has CDR1 DFQATT and CDR2 SNEGSKA (reference sequence). The length of the CDR3 is 13 residues. V lost 5 bases, J lost 3 bases, and 13 bases lay in between. CDR3 DNA sequence: TGCAGTGCTGGATCGGGGTGGCACACTGAAGCTTTCTTT. This encodes CSAGSGWHTEAFF.

This clonotype was found many times. In a library made to pick up alpha chains, this beta chain is a stray read with a size that means little. The chain has TRBV28 and TRBJ1-2, with 8 bases aligning to TRBD1. CDR1 is MDHEN, CDR2 SYDVKM, per germline. The V gene end was trimmed by 4 bases and the J gene end by 8 bases; junction bases not matched to a gene: 6. This CDR3 is 13 amino acids long. CDR3 bases: TGTGCCAGCAGTTCGACAGGGGATTACGGCTACACCTTC. Translating gives CASSSTGDYGYTF.

This clonotype occurred a few times. This beta chain lies outside the target of a library built for alpha chains; its clone size means little. The chain carries TRBV5-1 and TRBJ2-5; D gene unclear. Germline V lookup: CDR1 SGHRS, CDR2 YFSETQ. The V and J ends lost 1 base and 1 base respectively, with 17 bases between them. CDR3 length: 17 residues. Here the CDR3 DNA reads TGCGCCAGCAGCTTGCCCCTGACTCTTCCGGGCCAAGAGACCCAGTACTTC. Protein sequence: CASSLPLTLPGQETQYF.